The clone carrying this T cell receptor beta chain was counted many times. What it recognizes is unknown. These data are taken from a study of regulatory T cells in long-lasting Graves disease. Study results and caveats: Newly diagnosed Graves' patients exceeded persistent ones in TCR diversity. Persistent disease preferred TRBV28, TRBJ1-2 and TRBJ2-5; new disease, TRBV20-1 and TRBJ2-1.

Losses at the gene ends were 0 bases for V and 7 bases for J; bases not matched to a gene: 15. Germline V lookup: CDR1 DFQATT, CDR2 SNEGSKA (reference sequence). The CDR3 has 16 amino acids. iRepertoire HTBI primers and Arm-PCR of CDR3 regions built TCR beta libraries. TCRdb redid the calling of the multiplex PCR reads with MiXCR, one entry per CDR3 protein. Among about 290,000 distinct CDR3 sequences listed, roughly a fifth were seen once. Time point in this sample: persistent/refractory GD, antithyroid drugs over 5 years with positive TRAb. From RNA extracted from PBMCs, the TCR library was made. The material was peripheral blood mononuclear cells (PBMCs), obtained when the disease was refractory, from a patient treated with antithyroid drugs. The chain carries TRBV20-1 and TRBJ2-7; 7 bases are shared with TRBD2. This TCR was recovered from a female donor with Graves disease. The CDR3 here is CSARDRIGGTDGEQYF. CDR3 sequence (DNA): TGCAGTGCTAGAGATCGGATCGGGGGGACCGATGGGGAGCAGTACTTC.